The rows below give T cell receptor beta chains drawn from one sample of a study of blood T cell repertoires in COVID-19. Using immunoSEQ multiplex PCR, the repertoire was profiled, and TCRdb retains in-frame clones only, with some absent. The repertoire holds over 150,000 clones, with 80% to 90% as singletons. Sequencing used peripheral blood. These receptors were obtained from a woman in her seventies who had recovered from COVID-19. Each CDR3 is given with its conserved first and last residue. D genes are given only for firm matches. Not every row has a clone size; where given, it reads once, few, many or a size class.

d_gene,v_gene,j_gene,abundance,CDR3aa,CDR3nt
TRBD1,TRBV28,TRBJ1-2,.,CASSNPGTGYGYTF,TGTGCCAGCAGTAATCCCGGGACAGGATATGGCTACACCTTC
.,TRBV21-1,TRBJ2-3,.,CASSKGRQRTDTQYF,TGTGCCAGCAGCAAAGGCAGACAGCGCACAGATACGCAGTATTTT
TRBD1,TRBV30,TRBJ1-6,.,CAWSSTGGSPLHF,TGTGCCTGGAGCTCCACAGGGGGCTCACCCCTCCACTTT
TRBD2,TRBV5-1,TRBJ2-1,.,CASSWSGLAGYNEQFF,TGCGCCAGCAGCTGGAGTGGTCTAGCGGGCTACAATGAGCAGTTCTTC
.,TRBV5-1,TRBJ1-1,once,CASSAGQTYTEAFF,TGCGCCAGCAGCGCCGGACAGACCTACACTGAAGCTTTCTTT
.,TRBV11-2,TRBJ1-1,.,CASSPRGAPNTEAFF,TGTGCCAGCAGCCCCCGGGGGGCCCCGAACACTGAAGCTTTCTTT
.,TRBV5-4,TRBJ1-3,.,CASSPRGATSGNTIYF,TGTGCCAGCAGCCCCCGTGGAGCAACCTCTGGAAACACCATATATTTT
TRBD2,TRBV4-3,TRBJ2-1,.,CASSRDWASGRAYNEQFF,TGCGCCAGCAGCCGGGACTGGGCTAGCGGGAGGGCGTACAATGAGCAGTTCTTC
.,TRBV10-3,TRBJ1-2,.,CAISGGTTGGYTF,TGTGCCATCAGTGGGGGGACTACCGGGGGCTACACCTTC
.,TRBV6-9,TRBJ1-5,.,CASTYGGCLNQPQHF,TGTGCCAGCACCTATGGGGGGTGCCTGAATCAGCCCCAGCATTTT
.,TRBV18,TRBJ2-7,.,CASTFTGSSYEQYF,TGTGCCAGCACGTTTACAGGGTCGAGCTACGAGCAGTACTTC
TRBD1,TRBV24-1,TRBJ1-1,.,CATSDPTGAAFF,TGTGCCACCAGTGATCCTACAGGGGCCGCTTTCTTT
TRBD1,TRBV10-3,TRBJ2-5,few,CAISESPDRGKTQYF,TGTGCCATCAGTGAGTCCCCGGACAGGGGGAAGACCCAGTACTTC
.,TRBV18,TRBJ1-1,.,CASSPLDSTEAFF,TGTGCCAGCTCACCACTGGACAGCACTGAAGCTTTCTTT
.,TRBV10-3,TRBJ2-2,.,CAITNSLPGELFF,TGTGCCATCACCAACAGCCTACCCGGGGAGCTGTTTTTT
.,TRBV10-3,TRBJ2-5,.,CATRDNQETQYF,TGTGCCACCCGGGACAACCAAGAGACCCAGTACTTC
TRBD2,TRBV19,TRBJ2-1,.,CASAAGGQYNEQFF,TGTGCCAGTGCGGCGGGGGGGCAGTACAATGAGCAGTTCTTC
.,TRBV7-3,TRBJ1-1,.,CASSSDGGVNTEAFF,TGTGCCAGCAGCTCCGACGGGGGGGTGAACACTGAAGCTTTCTTT
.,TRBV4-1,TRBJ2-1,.,CASSQLRGRGRFEQFF,TGCGCCAGCAGCCAGCTCAGGGGCAGGGGGAGGTTTGAGCAGTTCTTC
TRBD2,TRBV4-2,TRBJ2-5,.,CASSQDWASGPPWETQYF,TGTGCCAGCAGCCAAGATTGGGCTAGCGGGCCCCCTTGGGAGACCCAGTACTTC
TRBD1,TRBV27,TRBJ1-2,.,CASSDAGTGEAYGYTF,TGTGCCAGCAGTGACGCCGGGACAGGGGAGGCCTATGGCTACACCTTC
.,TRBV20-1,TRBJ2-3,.,CSARPGDTQYF,TGCAGTGCTCGCCCCGGGGATACGCAGTATTTT